The 8 T cell receptor beta chains reported below all come from one sample, sequenced in a study of blood T cell repertoires in COVID-19. TCRdb's copy holds only in-frame clones and misses some; the assay was immunoSEQ multiplex PCR. Of approximately 200,000 clones listed, roughly 80% are singletons. The material sequenced was PBMCs or T cells enriched from blood (not recorded which). The source of these receptors is a man aged 55 to 70 who had recovered from COVID-19.

J is TRBJ2-3 and V is TRBV9; D uncertain. Looked up from germline, CDR1 is SGDLS and CDR2 is YYNGEE. The CDR3 is made up of 12 amino acids. The V gene lost 0 bases and the J gene lost 6 bases, with 5 bases spanning the gap. CDR3 sequence: CASSVVADTQYF. CDR3 sequence (DNA): TGTGCCAGCAGCGTAGTCGCGGATACGCAGTATTTT. Filled out from reference TRBV9 and TRBJ2-3, the complete variable domain reads DSGVTQTPKHLITATGQRVTLRCSPRSGDLSVYWYQQSLDQGLQFLIQYYNGEERAKGNILERFSAQQFPDLHSELNLSSLELGDSALYFCASSVVADTQYFGPGTRLTVL.

The chain recombines TRBV7-8 with TRBJ1-2, with a possible D match to TRBD1 (5 bases). V was shortened by 1 base and J by 7 bases, with 10 bases between the two germline ends. The CDR3 totals 13 residues. Per germline, CDR1 SGHVS and CDR2 FQNEAQ. The CDR3 region is CASSLVGRGGYTF. In DNA, the CDR3 is TGTGCCAGCAGCTTAGTGGGGCGCGGTGGCTACACCTTC.

The chain has TRBV27 and TRBJ2-6; 7 bases match TRBD2. V lost 5 bases and J lost 12; bases outside the gene matches: 10. CDR1 and CDR2 from the germline V gene are MNHEY and SMNVEV (reference sequence). The CDR3 is 14 amino acids. CDR3 DNA: TGTGCCAGCAGTCCCCCCCTGGGGGGGACCGTCCTGACTTTC. It specifies CASSPPLGGTVLTF.

The chain couples TRBV5-6 to TRBJ1-4; 9 bases align to TRBD1. Germline lookup yields CDR1 SGHDT and CDR2 YYEEEE. The CDR3 loop spans 16 amino acids. The ends lost 2 bases at V and 7 bases at J; junction bases unmatched: 9. The CDR3: CASSFKQGALFEKLFF. The CDR3 DNA reads TGTGCCAGCAGCTTTAAACAGGGGGCGCTTTTTGAAAAACTGTTTTTT.

The V gene is TRBV4-3, the J gene TRBJ1-1; weak D call: TRBD1 (6 bases). Between the trimmed V and J ends, which lost 5 bases and 5 bases, there was a span of 15 bases. This CDR3 region has 14 residues. Germline CDR1 is LGHNA and CDR2 is YSLEER. DNA for the CDR3: TGCGCCAGCAGCTACGCAGGGGCGAGTACTGAAGCTTTCTTT. Encoded protein: CASSYAGASTEAFF.

This clone has a handful of counts. The chain uses TRBV19 and TRBJ2-3, with 15 bases fitting TRBD2. This CDR3 comprises 16 residues. Germline CDR1 is LNHDA and CDR2 is SQIVND (reference sequence). The junction had 6 bases not matched to a gene; V was cut back by 5 bases and J by 6 bases. CDR3 protein: CASSSRTSGGADTQYF. In nucleotides, the CDR3 is TGTGCCAGTAGTTCTAGGACTAGCGGGGGGGCGGATACGCAGTATTTT.

J is TRBJ1-1 and V is TRBV5-1, with a weak D call TRBD1 (5 bases). V dropped 0 bases and J dropped 0 bases, with 12 bases sitting between them. In germline, CDR1 is SGHRS, CDR2 YFSETQ. The CDR3 runs to 16 residues. The CDR3 protein is CASSLGGGVMNTEAFF. The CDR3 DNA follows: TGCGCCAGCAGCTTGGGTGGAGGGGTGATGAACACTGAAGCTTTCTTT.

The V gene is TRBV4-3, the J gene TRBJ2-3; 14 positions match TRBD2. The CDR3 contains 17 residues. Germline trimming cut 3 bases from V and 6 bases from J; bases unmatched to any gene: 8. Germline CDR1 and CDR2: LGHNA and YSLEER. The CDR3 loop reads CASSHRTSGGPGDTQYF. In nucleotides, the CDR3 is TGCGCCAGCAGCCACCGGACTAGCGGGGGGCCCGGGGATACGCAGTATTTT.